Below, 21 T cell receptor beta chains from the same sample are listed, as sequenced in a study of blood T cell repertoires in COVID-19. The data were produced by immunoSEQ multiplex PCR, yet TCRdb's version contains in-frame clones alone and is incomplete. The data contain about 180,000 clones, about 88% of them singletons. Specimen: peripheral blood. These receptors were taken from a man in his 60s with COVID-19, enrolled during active disease.

V is TRBV5-6 and J is TRBJ2-7; possible D gene TRBD2, 6 bases. Trimming pared 4 bases from V and 0 bases from J, leaving 11 bases between. The CDR3 runs to 14 residues. Looked up from germline, CDR1 is SGHDT and CDR2 is YYEEEE. The CDR3 bases are TGTGCCAGCAGCCGGGGACTGGGCTCCTACGAGCAGTACTTC. Translation gives CASSRGLGSYEQYF.

The V call is TRBV9, the J call TRBJ1-2, with 11 bases matching TRBD1. V lost 3 bases and J lost 8; bases outside the gene matches: 12. CDR3 size: 16 residues. Germline V CDR1 and CDR2: SGDLS, YYNGEE. In DNA, the CDR3 is TGTGCCAGCAGCGCCGGGACAGGGGGAGGATTAAGAGGCTACACCTTC. This codes for CASSAGTGGGLRGYTF.

This clone was recorded a few times. An end of the junction does not agree with germline; a read error may underlie this. The rearrangement joins TRBV7-2 to TRBJ1-5; no clear D. CDR3 length: 17 amino acids. CDR1 is SGHTA and CDR2 is FQGNSA in the germline V gene. CDR3 region: CASSLVLRLIVNQPQHF. CDR3 bases: TGTGCCAGCAGTTTAGTTTTGAGGCTCATCGTCAATCAGCCCCAGCATTTT.

This chain uses TRBV25-1 with TRBJ1-1; weak D call: TRBD1 (5 bases). The V end was cut by 4 bases, the J end by 3 bases, with 12 bases between. The CDR3 contains 14 residues. Germline V gene lookup returns CDR1 MGHDK and CDR2 SYGVNS. The CDR3: CASSGRGRDTEAFF. Here the CDR3 DNA reads TGTGCCAGCAGTGGACGGGGGAGGGACACTGAAGCTTTCTTT.

This chain uses TRBV19 with TRBJ1-4, with TRBD1 identical over 8 bases. V lost 8 bases to trimming and J lost 2 bases; unmatched junction nucleotides: 7. The CDR3 is 15 amino acids. Per germline, CDR1 LNHDA and CDR2 SQIVND (reference sequence). In DNA form, the CDR3 reads TGTGCCAGTGGACAGGGTGTCGTCACTAATGAAAAACTGTTTTTT. Its protein product is CASGQGVVTNEKLFF.

The chain recombines TRBV4-2 with TRBJ2-5; D possibly corresponds to TRBD1 (5 bases). V was clipped by 4 bases and J by 0 bases, with 12 bases between them. The CDR3 contains 15 residues. CDR1 is LGHNA, CDR2 YNFKEQ, per germline. CDR3 protein: CASSPHRQYQETQYF. In nucleotides, the CDR3 is TGTGCCAGCAGCCCCCACAGGCAGTACCAAGAGACCCAGTACTTC.

The chain employs TRBV19 and TRBJ1-6, with a possible D match to TRBD1 (5 bases). Germline V gives CDR1 LNHDA, CDR2 SQIVND (reference sequence). CDR3 length equals 15 residues. The V end was cut by 7 bases, the J end by 6 bases, with 16 bases between. The CDR3 region has the DNA TGTGCCAGTAAAGGGGCCCAGGGATTTAATTCACCCCTCCACTTT. Translation: CASKGAQGFNSPLHF.

The chain links TRBV7-9 to TRBJ1-3; 11 positions match TRBD1. From germline, CDR1 is SEHNR and CDR2 FQNEAQ (reference sequence). CDR3 length: 17 residues. The ends lost 6 bases at V and 3 bases at J; junction bases unmatched: 10. CDR3 DNA sequence: TGTGCCAGCAGTCACCTACGGACAGGGGGCGGTGGAAACACCATATATTTT. Amino acids: CASSHLRTGGGGNTIYF.

J is TRBJ2-1 and V is TRBV10-2; tentatively, D is TRBD2 (5 bases). The CDR3 length is 16 residues. The germline gives CDR1 WSHSY, CDR2 SAAADI. V was trimmed by 3 bases and J by 6 bases, leaving 18 bases between them. The DNA for the CDR3 is TGCGCCAGCAGTGAACAGAGGGCCCCCCTGGGCAATGAGCAGTTCTTC. This translates into CASSEQRAPLGNEQFF.

This clone was seen just once. The V gene is TRBV2, the J gene TRBJ1-3; D may be TRBD1 (6 bases). The CDR3 is made up of 12 amino acids. Germline V CDR1 and CDR2: SNHLY, FYNNEI. The ends were cut back, 11 bases at V and 0 bases at J, with 8 bases in the middle. CDR3 sequence: CAGQSSGNTIYF. CDR3 bases: TGTGCCGGACAGAGCTCTGGAAACACCATATATTTT. Full variable domain (rest looked up from reference TRBV2 and TRBJ1-3): EPEVTQTPSHQVTQMGQEVILRCVPISNHLYFYWYRQILGQKVEFLVSFYNNEISEKSEIFDDQFSVERPDGSNFTLKIRSTKLEDSAMYFCAGQSSGNTIYFGEGSWLTVV.

The V gene is TRBV5-4, the J gene TRBJ2-2, with 9 bases lining up with TRBD2. This CDR3 is built from 16 residues. Germline loops: CDR1 SGHNT, CDR2 YYREEE (reference sequence). V shed 0 bases, J shed 3 bases, and the junction held 3 bases outside the gene matches. The CDR3 nucleotides read TGTGCCAGCAGCTTGGGGACTAGCGCGTACACCGGGGAGCTGTTTTTT. Amino acids: CASSLGTSAYTGELFF.

The CDR3 coding sequence is TGCAGCGTTAAACGACAGGGAAACACTGAAGCTTTCTTT. Protein sequence: CSVKRQGNTEAFF. The chain carries TRBV29-1 and TRBJ1-1, with TRBD1 identical over 7 bases. This CDR3 is 13 amino acids long. Germline trimming cut 5 bases from V and 2 bases from J; bases unmatched to any gene: 5. The germline V gene encodes CDR1 SQVTM and CDR2 ANQGSEA.

The chain has TRBV4-3 and TRBJ1-1; 8 nucleotides align to TRBD1. V lost 0 bases and J lost 5; bases outside the gene matches: 5. CDR1 is LGHNA, CDR2 YSLEER, per germline. The CDR3 runs 15 residues. CDR3 in DNA: TGCGCCAGCAGCCAAGATTGGACAGGGAGTACTGAAGCTTTCTTT. It specifies CASSQDWTGSTEAFF.

The chain uses TRBV18 and TRBJ1-1, with a tentative D call TRBD1 (6 bases). V shed 6 bases and J shed 1 base, with 15 bases lying between them. Germline assignment: CDR1 KGHSH and CDR2 LQKENI. The CDR3 is 15 amino acids. This chain's CDR3 is CASSRSPGQNTEAFF. The CDR3 DNA is TGTGCCAGCTCCCGATCCCCGGGACAGAACACTGAAGCTTTCTTT.

This chain joins TRBV7-2 and TRBJ1-1; D uncertain. The CDR3 is made up of 14 amino acids. V was pared by 1 base and J by 6 bases, with 12 bases between. CDR1 and CDR2 (germline): SGHTA, FQGNSA. The CDR3 region is CASSLVTLSAEAFF. CDR3 DNA: TGTGCCAGCAGCTTAGTCACTCTATCGGCTGAAGCTTTCTTT.

The sample holds one count of this clone. The rearrangement uses TRBV11-2 and TRBJ1-4; D gene uncertain. Trimming removed 4 bases at V and 8 bases at J, with 20 bases between. The CDR3 spans 16 residues. Germline lookup yields CDR1 SGHAT and CDR2 FQNNGV. The CDR3 loop is CASSSPPVGGIEKLFF. The CDR3 DNA reads TGTGCCAGCAGCTCCCCCCCAGTTGGAGGAATCGAAAAACTGTTTTTT.

DNA of the CDR3: TGTGCCAGCAGCTTCCAGGGCGGTGGCTACACCTTC. Translating gives CASSFQGGGYTF. The rearrangement links TRBV11-3 to TRBJ1-2; TRBD1 is a possible D gene (5 bases). Germline V gene lookup returns CDR1 SGHNT and CDR2 YENEEA. The CDR3 is made up of 12 amino acids. Trimming shortened V by 3 bases and J by 7 bases, and 9 bases separated the two germline ends.

This clone was recorded once. V is TRBV7-9 and J is TRBJ2-1; 9 bases map to TRBD1. After removal of 5 bases from V and 6 bases from J, the junction contained 8 bases not matched to a gene. This CDR3 comprises 15 residues. Germline V CDR1 and CDR2: SEHNR, FQNEAQ (reference sequence). CDR3 residues: CASSILRDRVNEQFF. As DNA, the CDR3 is TGTGCCAGCAGCATTCTCCGGGACAGGGTCAATGAGCAGTTCTTC.

The rearrangement joins TRBV6-2 or TRBV6-3 to TRBJ1-2; D is undetermined. Germline CDR1 MNHEY, CDR2 SVGEGT. The V gene lost 3 bases and the J gene lost 4 bases, with 3 bases spanning the gap. The CDR3 runs 11 residues. The CDR3 here is CASSYLYGYTF. CDR3 bases: TGTGCCAGCAGTTATCTCTATGGCTACACCTTC.

The V and J genes are TRBV2 and TRBJ2-2; D gene ambiguous. The germline gives CDR1 SNHLY, CDR2 FYNNEI. V was cut by 8 bases and J by 1 base, with 8 bases left in between. This CDR3 comprises 13 residues. The CDR3 region is CASGLENTGELFF. CDR3 in DNA: TGTGCCAGCGGTTTAGAGAACACCGGGGAGCTGTTTTTT.

V and J are TRBV18 and TRBJ1-2, with D perhaps TRBD1 (5 bases). Germline V CDR1 and CDR2: KGHSH, LQKENI. The CDR3 is 15 amino acids. Trimming shortened V by 0 bases and J by 9 bases, and 17 bases separated the two germline ends. The CDR3 bases are TGTGCCAGCTCACCACCCCAGGGCCCATCTATGAGCTACACCTTC. Its translation is CASSPPQGPSMSYTF.